This T cell receptor beta chain was sequenced in a study of T cell repertoires in cytomegalovirus infection. Study as a whole: The public TCR beta signatures pointed to both CMV infection and matching HLA type.

To note about this clonotype: The antigen remains unidentified.

Using its own MiXCR run on the reads, TCRdb lists one record per CDR3 protein. The sample has approximately 910,000 distinct CDR3 sequences, under 40% seen once. Study-wide results and caveats: Individuals carrying CMV plus the relevant HLA were identified by cumulative frequency of public TCR beta families.

Unmatched junction bases numbered 8, after V lost 6 bases and J lost 2 bases. This CDR3 contains 16 residues. The specimen was cultured CD8+ T cells from PBMCs, collected from culture after CMV antigen stimulation. The receptor's source is a human donor in good health (CMV status not recorded). Some clones in this sample may be carry-over from other donors' samples. This chain uses TRBV12-3 or TRBV12-4 with TRBJ1-5; 9 bases are a match to TRBD1. The DNA of the CDR3 is TGTGCCAGCAGCCACCGGACAGGGGATGGCAATCAGCCCCAGCATTTT. It encodes CASSHRTGDGNQPQHF.